A selection of T cell receptor beta chains follows, all from one sample in a study of cytomegalovirus exposure and HLA in healthy donors. Clones were read by immunoSEQ multiplex PCR, and TCRdb kept only the in-frame ones, dropping some. The sample comprises some 70,000 clones, around 85% of which are singletons, and roughly 2.6% rests with the top ten. The sequenced sample was PBMCs. These receptors were collected from a woman aged 50 to 60 in good health and CMV-seronegative. Both conserved end residues are part of each CDR3. D genes are given only for firm matches. Rows give clone size only sometimes, using once, few, many, or a class for an expanded clone.

.	TRBV7-8	TRBJ1-1	TRBD1	TGTGCCAGCAGGGGAACAGGGGGGAAAATGAACACTGAAGCTTTCTTT	CASRGTGGKMNTEAFF
.	TRBV9	TRBJ2-2	TRBD2	TGTGCCAGCAGCGTAGATCTAGCGGGGGGGACCGGGGAGCTGTTTTTT	CASSVDLAGGTGELFF
.	TRBV6-5	TRBJ2-5	TRBD1	TGTGCCAGCAGGGGACAGGGAATCCAAGAGACCCAGTACTTC	CASRGQGIQETQYF
.	TRBV15	TRBJ2-2	.	TGTGCCACCAGCAGAGTAGGGGCGGCCGGGGAGCTGTTTTTT	CATSRVGAAGELFF
.	TRBV27	TRBJ2-7	TRBD1	TGTGCCAGCAGCAGGGGACAGGGAGGGAGCGAGCAGTACTTC	CASSRGQGGSEQYF
medium-sized	TRBV6-5	TRBJ2-7	TRBD1	TGTGCCAACCTAGCCTACAGGGGAACCTACGAGCAGTACTTC	CANLAYRGTYEQYF
once	TRBV16	TRBJ1-2	.	TGTGCCAGCAGCCCGGGAGTAGGGTATGGCTACACCTTC	CASSPGVGYGYTF
.	TRBV7-3	TRBJ2-2	.	TGTGCCAGCAGCCGAGACTGGAACACCGGGGAGCTGTTTTTT	CASSRDWNTGELFF
once	TRBV5-1	TRBJ2-1	.	TGCGCCAGCAGCTTGCCTTTAGGGAGCTCCTACAATGAGCAGTTCTTC	CASSLPLGSSYNEQFF
.	TRBV9	TRBJ1-1	.	TGTGCCAGCAGCGTAGGGGGGGAAGGGGCTGAAGCTTTCTTT	CASSVGGEGAEAFF
.	TRBV10-3	TRBJ1-6	TRBD1	TGTGCCATCAAGGAGACAGGGGGTCAACAATCACCCCTCCACTTT	CAIKETGGQQSPLHF
.	TRBV7-8	TRBJ2-1	.	TGTGCCAGCAGTCAGATACAGGGTTCCACCTACAATGAGCAGTTCTTC	CASSQIQGSTYNEQFF
few	TRBV4-1	TRBJ1-1	.	TGCGCCAGCAGCCAAGTCATGAACACTGAAGCTTTCTTT	CASSQVMNTEAFF
.	TRBV5-1	TRBJ2-2	TRBD2	TGCGCCAGCAGCTTGGATCTAGCGGTGAACACCGGGGAGCTGTTTTTT	CASSLDLAVNTGELFF
few	TRBV7-3	TRBJ2-6	.	TGTGCCAGCAGCACCACTCCAGGGTCTGGGGCCAACGTCCTGACTTTC	CASSTTPGSGANVLTF
.	TRBV9	TRBJ1-1	TRBD1	TGTGCCAGCAGCGCAACCCAGGGGGCGGGTACTGAAGCTTTCTTT	CASSATQGAGTEAFF
once	TRBV2	TRBJ1-1	TRBD1	TGTGCCAGCAGAGTCGGACAGGCTGCTGAAGCTTTCTTT	CASRVGQAAEAFF
.	TRBV6-1	TRBJ2-1	TRBD1	TGTGCCAGCATAGGAGGGACAGGGGGCAATGAGCAGTTCTTC	CASIGGTGGNEQFF
.	TRBV9	TRBJ2-3	TRBD1	TGTGCCAGCAGCGTAGAGGGGGCTTTAAGCACAGATACGCAGTATTTT	CASSVEGALSTDTQYF
.	TRBV5-1	TRBJ2-1	TRBD2	TGCGCCAGCAGCTTGGGGTGGACTAGCGTGAACAATGAGCAGTTCTTC	CASSLGWTSVNNEQFF
.	TRBV7-9	TRBJ1-4	.	TGTGCCAGCAGCGGAAGCGGAGGTCGTTCAAATGAAAAACTGTTTTTT	CASSGSGGRSNEKLFF
.	TRBV19	TRBJ2-7	.	TGTGCCAGTAGTACTGGACAGTCCTCCTACGAGCAGTACTTC	CASSTGQSSYEQYF
once	TRBV27	TRBJ1-2	TRBD1	TGTGCCAGCAGTTCCAGACAGGGGACCCTATATGGCTACACCTTC	CASSSRQGTLYGYTF
.	TRBV18	TRBJ1-1	.	TGTGCCAGCTCACCTAAGGGAGGCACTGAAGCTTTCTTT	CASSPKGGTEAFF
.	TRBV5-1	TRBJ1-6	TRBD1	TGCGCCAGCAGCCCTGGAAGGGACAGGGGGCTATTTTCACCCCTCCACTTT	CASSPGRDRGLFSPLHF
.	TRBV7-9	TRBJ2-2	.	TGTGCCAGCAGCGTAGGGCCCACTACGAACACCGGGGAGCTGTTTTTT	CASSVGPTTNTGELFF
once	TRBV4-1	TRBJ2-1	TRBD1	TGCGCCAGCAGCCACACCGCCGGGACAGGCTCCTACAATGAGCAGTTCTTC	CASSHTAGTGSYNEQFF
.	TRBV7-9	TRBJ2-7	.	TGTGCCAGCAGCCCATTTGGGACTTTCTACGAGCAGTACTTC	CASSPFGTFYEQYF
.	TRBV5-6	TRBJ1-6	TRBD1	TGTGCCAGCAGCTTGGGGGGACAGGTATATTCACCCCTCCACTTT	CASSLGGQVYSPLHF
.	TRBV5-6	TRBJ2-7	TRBD2	TGTGCCAGCAGCTCCGATAGCGGGATGGGGTACGAGCAGTACTTC	CASSSDSGMGYEQYF
.	TRBV27	TRBJ2-3	TRBD2	TGTGCCAGCAGCCGGGCGGCTAGCGGGAGGGGCACGCAGTATTTT	CASSRAASGRGTQYF
.	TRBV5-4	TRBJ2-1	TRBD1	TGTGCCAGCAGCTTGGCAGGGGGTGAGCAGTTCTTC	CASSLAGGEQFF
few	TRBV6-5	TRBJ1-1	TRBD1	TGTGCCAGCAGTGGGACAGGGGTAGCCACTGAAGCTTTCTTT	CASSGTGVATEAFF
.	TRBV9	TRBJ2-3	TRBD2	TGTGCCAGCAGCGTTCGGACTAGTGGGGATACGCAGTATTTT	CASSVRTSGDTQYF
.	TRBV9	TRBJ1-1	TRBD1	TGTGCCAGCAGCGTAGTGGGCACAGGGGACACTGAAGCTTTCTTT	CASSVVGTGDTEAFF
.	TRBV11-2	TRBJ2-7	TRBD1	TGTGCCAGCAGCGCCGGGACAGGCTACTACGAGCAGTACTTC	CASSAGTGYYEQYF
.	TRBV7-9	TRBJ1-1	.	TGTGCCAGCAGCTCGCTGACAGTACAAGCTTTCTTT	CASSSLTVQAFF
once	TRBV30	TRBJ1-4	.	TGTGCCTGGGGCCGGGAGGCACCTAATGAAAAACTGTTTTTT	CAWGREAPNEKLFF
.	TRBV30	TRBJ1-1	.	TGTGCCTGGAGTGACATGAACACTGAAGCTTTCTTT	CAWSDMNTEAFF
few	TRBV5-1	TRBJ2-5	TRBD1	TGCGCCAGCAGCTTGGAGGGACAGGGGGTAGGGGAGACCCAGTACTTC	CASSLEGQGVGETQYF
.	TRBV6-6	TRBJ1-5	.	TGTGCCAGCAGTTACTCTACAGGGAATAACCAGCCCCAGCATTTT	CASSYSTGNNQPQHF
.	TRBV9	TRBJ2-2	.	TGTGCCAGCAGCGTCACAGGGTACACCGGGGAGCTGTTTTTT	CASSVTGYTGELFF
few	TRBV4-1	TRBJ1-1	TRBD1	TGCGCCAGCAGCCTCAGAAGGGGGACAGTGAACACTGAAGCTTTCTTT	CASSLRRGTVNTEAFF
.	TRBV10-2	TRBJ2-7	.	TGCGCCAGCAGTGAGTCTTGGCGGGCCATAACCTACGAGCAGTACTTC	CASSESWRAITYEQYF
.	TRBV29-1	TRBJ1-1	.	TGCAGCGTTCTTCTTGGCAGGGAAGCTTTCTTT	CSVLLGREAFF
.	TRBV28	TRBJ2-5	.	TGTGCCAGCAGTTTGGAGGGTGGAGAGACCCAGTACTTC	CASSLEGGETQYF
.	TRBV5-1	TRBJ2-1	TRBD2	TGCGCCAGCAGCTTAGGAGGCGGGAGGGCCTTCTACAATGAGCAGTTCTTC	CASSLGGGRAFYNEQFF